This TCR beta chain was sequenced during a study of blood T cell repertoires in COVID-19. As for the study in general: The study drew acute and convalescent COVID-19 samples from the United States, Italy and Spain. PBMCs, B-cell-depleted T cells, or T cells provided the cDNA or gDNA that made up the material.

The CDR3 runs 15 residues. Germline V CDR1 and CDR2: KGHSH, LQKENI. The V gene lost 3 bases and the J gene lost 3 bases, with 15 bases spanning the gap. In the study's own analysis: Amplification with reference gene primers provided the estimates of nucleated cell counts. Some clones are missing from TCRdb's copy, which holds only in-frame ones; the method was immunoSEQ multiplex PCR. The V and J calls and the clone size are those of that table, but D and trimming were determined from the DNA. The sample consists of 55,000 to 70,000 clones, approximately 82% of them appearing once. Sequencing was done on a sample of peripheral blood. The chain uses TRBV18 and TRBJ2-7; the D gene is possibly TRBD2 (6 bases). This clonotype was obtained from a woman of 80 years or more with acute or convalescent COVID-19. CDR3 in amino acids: CASSPIRLDVYEQYF. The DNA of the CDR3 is TGTGCCAGCTCACCTATCAGACTAGATGTCTACGAGCAGTACTTC.